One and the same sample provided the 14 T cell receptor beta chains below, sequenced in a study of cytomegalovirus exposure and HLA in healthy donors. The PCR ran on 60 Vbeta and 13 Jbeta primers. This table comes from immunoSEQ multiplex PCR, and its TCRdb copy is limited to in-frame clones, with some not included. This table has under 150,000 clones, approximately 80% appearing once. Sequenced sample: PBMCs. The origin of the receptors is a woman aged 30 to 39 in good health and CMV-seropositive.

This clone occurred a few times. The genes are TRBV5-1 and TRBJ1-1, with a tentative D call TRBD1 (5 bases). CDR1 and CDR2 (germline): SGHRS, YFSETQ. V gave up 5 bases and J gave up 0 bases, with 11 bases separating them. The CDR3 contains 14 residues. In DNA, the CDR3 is TGCGCCAGCAGACCGACAGCCATGAACACTGAAGCTTTCTTT. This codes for CASRPTAMNTEAFF.

This chain's CDR3 is CASSYASGSSNEQYF. CDR3 nucleotides: TGCGCCAGCAGCTATGCTAGCGGGAGTTCCAACGAGCAGTACTTC. The gene calls are TRBV5-1 and TRBJ2-7, with 10 bases aligning to TRBD2. CDR1 and CDR2 from the germline V gene are SGHRS and YFSETQ. V lost 3 bases to trimming and J lost 5 bases; unmatched junction nucleotides: 8. The CDR3 spans 15 residues.

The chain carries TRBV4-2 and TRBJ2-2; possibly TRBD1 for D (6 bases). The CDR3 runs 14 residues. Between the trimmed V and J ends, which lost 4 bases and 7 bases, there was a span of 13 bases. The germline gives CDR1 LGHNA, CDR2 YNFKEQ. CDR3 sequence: CASSRGQGDGELFF. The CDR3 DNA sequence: TGTGCCAGCAGCCGGGGACAAGGCGACGGGGAGCTGTTTTTT.

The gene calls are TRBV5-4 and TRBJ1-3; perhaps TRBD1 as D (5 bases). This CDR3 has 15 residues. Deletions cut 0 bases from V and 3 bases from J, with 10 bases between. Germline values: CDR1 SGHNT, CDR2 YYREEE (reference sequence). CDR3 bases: TGTGCCAGCAGCTTGGCGAGTCAGGGTGGAAACACCATATATTTT. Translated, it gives CASSLASQGGNTIYF.

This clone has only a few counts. CDR3 protein: CASSPTSGSSYEQYF. In nucleotides, the CDR3 is TGTGCCAGCAGTCCCACTAGCGGGTCCTCCTACGAGCAGTACTTC. The V gene is TRBV7-3, the J gene TRBJ2-7, with 9 bases fitting TRBD2. CDR3 length: 15 residues. The germline CDR1 and CDR2 sequences are SGHTA and FQGTGA. Trimming removed 6 bases from V and 0 bases from J; junction bases left unmatched: 6.

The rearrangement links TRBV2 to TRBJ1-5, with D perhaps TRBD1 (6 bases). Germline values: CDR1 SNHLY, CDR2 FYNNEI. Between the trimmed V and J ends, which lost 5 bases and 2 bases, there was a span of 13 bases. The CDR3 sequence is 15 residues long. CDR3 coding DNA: TGTGCCAGCAGTTACAGGGAAGGCGGCAATCAGCCCCAGCATTTT. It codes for CASSYREGGNQPQHF.

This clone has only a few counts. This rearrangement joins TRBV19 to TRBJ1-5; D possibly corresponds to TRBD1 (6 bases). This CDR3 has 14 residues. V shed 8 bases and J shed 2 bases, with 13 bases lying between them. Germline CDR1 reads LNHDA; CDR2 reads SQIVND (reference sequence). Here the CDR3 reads CASRGGYGNQPQHF. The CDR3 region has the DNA TGTGCCAGTCGAGGGGGTTACGGCAATCAGCCCCAGCATTTT.

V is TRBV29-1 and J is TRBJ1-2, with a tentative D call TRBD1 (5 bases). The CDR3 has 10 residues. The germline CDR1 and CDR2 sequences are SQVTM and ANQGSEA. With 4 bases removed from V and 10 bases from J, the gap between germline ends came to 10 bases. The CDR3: CSVVTQDYTF. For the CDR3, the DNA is TGCAGCGTTGTCACACAGGACTACACCTTC.

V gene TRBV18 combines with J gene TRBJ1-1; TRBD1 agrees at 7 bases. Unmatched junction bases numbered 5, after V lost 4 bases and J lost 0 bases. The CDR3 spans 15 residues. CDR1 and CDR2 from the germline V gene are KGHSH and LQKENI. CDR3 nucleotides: TGTGCCAGCTCACTAACGACAGGGCTGAACACTGAAGCTTTCTTT. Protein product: CASSLTTGLNTEAFF.

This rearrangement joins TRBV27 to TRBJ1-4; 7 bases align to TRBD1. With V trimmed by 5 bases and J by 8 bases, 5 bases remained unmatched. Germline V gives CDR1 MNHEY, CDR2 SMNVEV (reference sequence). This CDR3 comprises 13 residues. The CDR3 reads CASSPGTDEKLFF. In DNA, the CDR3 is TGTGCCAGCAGTCCAGGGACAGACGAAAAACTGTTTTTT.

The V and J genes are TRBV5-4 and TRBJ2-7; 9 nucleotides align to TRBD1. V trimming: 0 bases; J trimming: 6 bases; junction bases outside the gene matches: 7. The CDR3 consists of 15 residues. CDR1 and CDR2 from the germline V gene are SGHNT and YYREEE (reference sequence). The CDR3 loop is CASSLGDRDLIEQYF. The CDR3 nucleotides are TGTGCCAGCAGCTTGGGGGACAGGGATCTCATCGAGCAGTACTTC.

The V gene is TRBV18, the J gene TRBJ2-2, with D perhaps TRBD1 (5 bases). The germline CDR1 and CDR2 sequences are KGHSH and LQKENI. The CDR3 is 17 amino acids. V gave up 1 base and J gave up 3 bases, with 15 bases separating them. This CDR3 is CASSPLVGAADTGELFF. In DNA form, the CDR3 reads TGTGCCAGCTCACCACTGGTAGGGGCCGCTGACACCGGGGAGCTGTTTTTT.

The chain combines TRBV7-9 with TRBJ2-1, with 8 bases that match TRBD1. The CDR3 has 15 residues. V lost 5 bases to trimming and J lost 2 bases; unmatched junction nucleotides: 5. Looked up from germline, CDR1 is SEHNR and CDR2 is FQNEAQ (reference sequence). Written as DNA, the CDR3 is TGTGCCAGCAGCATGAGACAGGGGCCCTACAATGAGCAGTTCTTC. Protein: CASSMRQGPYNEQFF.

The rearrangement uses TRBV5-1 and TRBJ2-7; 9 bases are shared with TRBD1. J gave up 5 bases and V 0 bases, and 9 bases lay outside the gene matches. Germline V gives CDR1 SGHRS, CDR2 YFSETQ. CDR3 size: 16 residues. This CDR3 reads CASSLALWDRVNEQYF. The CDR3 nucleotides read TGCGCCAGCAGCTTGGCGTTATGGGACAGGGTCAACGAGCAGTACTTC.